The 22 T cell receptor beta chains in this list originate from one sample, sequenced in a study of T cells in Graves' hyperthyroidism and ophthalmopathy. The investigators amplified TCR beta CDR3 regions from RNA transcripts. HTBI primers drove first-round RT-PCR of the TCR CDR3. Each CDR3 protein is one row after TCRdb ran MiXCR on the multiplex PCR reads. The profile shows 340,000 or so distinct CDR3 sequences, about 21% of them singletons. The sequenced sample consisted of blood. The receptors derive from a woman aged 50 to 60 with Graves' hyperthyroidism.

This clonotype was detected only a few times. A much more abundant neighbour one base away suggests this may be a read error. The CDR3 DNA reads TGTGCCAGCAGCCTAGGTGGGACTTCGAACATCGGGGAGCTGTTTTTT. Amino acid sequence: CASSLGGTSNIGELFF. The genes are TRBV7-9 and TRBJ2-2, with D perhaps TRBD2 (6 bases). Germline V gene lookup returns CDR1 SEHNR and CDR2 FQNEAQ (reference sequence). The CDR3 length is 16 residues.

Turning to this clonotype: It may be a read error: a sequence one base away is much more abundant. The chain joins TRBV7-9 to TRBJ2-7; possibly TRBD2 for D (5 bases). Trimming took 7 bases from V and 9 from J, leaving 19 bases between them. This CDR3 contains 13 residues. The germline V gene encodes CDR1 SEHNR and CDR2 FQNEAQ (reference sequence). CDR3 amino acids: CASTQAAITGQYF. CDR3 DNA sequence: TGTGCCAGCACCCAAGCGGCGATTACCGGGCAGTACTTC. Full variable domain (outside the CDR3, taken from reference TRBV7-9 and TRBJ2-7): DTGVSQNPRHKITKRGQNVTFRCDPISEHNRLYWYRQTLGQGPEFLTYFQNEAQLEKSRLLSDRFSAERPKGSFSTLEIQRTEQGDSAMYLCASTQAAITGQYFGPGTRLTVT.

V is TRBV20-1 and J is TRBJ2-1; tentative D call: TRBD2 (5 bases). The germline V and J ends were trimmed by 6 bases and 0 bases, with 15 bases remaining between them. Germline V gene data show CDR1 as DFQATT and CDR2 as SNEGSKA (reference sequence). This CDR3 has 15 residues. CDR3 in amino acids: CSASLDGISYNEQFF. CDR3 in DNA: TGCAGTGCCTCTCTCGACGGGATCTCCTACAATGAGCAGTTCTTC.

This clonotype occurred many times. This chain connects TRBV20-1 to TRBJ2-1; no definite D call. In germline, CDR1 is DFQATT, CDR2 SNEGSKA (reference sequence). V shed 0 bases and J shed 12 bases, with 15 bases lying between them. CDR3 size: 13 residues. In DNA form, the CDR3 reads TGCAGTGCTAGAGATCAGTCGGTCGGTGGGCAGTTCTTC. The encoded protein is CSARDQSVGGQFF.

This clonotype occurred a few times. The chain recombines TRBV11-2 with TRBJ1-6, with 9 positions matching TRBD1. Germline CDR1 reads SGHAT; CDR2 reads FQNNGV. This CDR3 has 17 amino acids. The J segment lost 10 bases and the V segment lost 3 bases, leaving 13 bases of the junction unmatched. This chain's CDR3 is CASSFWSWGQGGSPLHF. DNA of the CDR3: TGTGCCAGCAGCTTTTGGTCTTGGGGACAGGGCGGGTCACCCCTCCACTTT.

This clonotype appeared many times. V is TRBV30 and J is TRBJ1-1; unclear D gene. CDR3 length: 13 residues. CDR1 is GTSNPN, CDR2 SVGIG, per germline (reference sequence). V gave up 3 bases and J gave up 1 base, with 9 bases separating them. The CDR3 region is CAWRLASNTEAFF. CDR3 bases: TGTGCCTGGAGGTTGGCCTCGAACACTGAAGCTTTCTTT.

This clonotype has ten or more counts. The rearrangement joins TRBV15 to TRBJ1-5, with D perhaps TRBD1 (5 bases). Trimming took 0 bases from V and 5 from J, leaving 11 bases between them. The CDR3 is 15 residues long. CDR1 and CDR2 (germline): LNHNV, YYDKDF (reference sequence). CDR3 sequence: CATSRDGRADQPQHF. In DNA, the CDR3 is TGTGCCACCAGCAGAGATGGCAGGGCGGATCAGCCCCAGCATTTT.

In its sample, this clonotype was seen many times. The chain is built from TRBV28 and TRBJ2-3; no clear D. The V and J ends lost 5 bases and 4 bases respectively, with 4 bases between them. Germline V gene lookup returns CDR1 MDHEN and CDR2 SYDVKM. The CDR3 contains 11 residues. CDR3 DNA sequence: TGTGCCAGCAGTAAGGCAGATACGCAGTATTTT. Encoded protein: CASSKADTQYF.

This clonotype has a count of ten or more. CDR3 residues: CASSFSSRQGHLYEQYF. The CDR3 region has the DNA TGTGCCAGCAGTTTTTCCTCTCGACAGGGTCACCTCTACGAGCAGTACTTC. The chain employs TRBV27 and TRBJ2-7; 7 positions match TRBD1. CDR3 length equals 17 residues. J lost 3 bases, V lost 3 bases, and 14 bases had no gene match. Germline V gene sequence: CDR1 MNHEY, CDR2 SMNVEV (reference sequence).

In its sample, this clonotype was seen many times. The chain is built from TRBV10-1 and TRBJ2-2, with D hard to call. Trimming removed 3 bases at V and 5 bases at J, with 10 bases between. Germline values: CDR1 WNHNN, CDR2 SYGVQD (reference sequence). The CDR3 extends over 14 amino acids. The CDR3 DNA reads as TGCGCCAGCAGTGACGCTTCATGGACCGGGGAGCTGTTTTTT. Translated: CASSDASWTGELFF.

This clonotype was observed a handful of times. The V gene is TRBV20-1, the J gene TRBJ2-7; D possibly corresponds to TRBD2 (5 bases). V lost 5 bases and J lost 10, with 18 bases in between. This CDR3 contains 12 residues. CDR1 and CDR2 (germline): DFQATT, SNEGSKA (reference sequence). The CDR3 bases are TGCAGTGCTCGGGGTTCGTCAGAGGCCCAGTACTTC. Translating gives CSARGSSEAQYF.

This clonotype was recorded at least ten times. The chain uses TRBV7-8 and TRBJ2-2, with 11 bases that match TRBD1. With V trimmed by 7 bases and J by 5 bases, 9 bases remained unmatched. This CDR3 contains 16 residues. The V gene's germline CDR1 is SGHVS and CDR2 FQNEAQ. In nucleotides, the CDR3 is TGTGCCAGCAAACCTGGGGGGACAGGGGGAACCGGGGAGCTGTTTTTT. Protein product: CASKPGGTGGTGELFF.

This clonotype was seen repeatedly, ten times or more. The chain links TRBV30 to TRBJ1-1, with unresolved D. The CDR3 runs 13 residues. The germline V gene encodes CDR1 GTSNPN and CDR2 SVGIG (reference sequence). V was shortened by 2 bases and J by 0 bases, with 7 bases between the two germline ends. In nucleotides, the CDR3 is TGTGCCTGGAGTCCTCTAGTGAACACTGAAGCTTTCTTT. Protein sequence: CAWSPLVNTEAFF.

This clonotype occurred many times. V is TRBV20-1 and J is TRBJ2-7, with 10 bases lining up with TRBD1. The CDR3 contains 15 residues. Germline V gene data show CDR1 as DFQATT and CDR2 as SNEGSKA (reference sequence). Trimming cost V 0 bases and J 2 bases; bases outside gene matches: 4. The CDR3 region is CSARERQGATYEQYF. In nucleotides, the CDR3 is TGCAGTGCTAGAGAGAGACAGGGGGCGACCTACGAGCAGTACTTC.

The CDR3 region has the DNA TGCAGTGCTAGAGATCCCGGGGGCTCTGAAAAACTGTTTTTT. It encodes CSARDPGGSEKLFF. The J gene is TRBJ1-4, the V gene TRBV20-1; maybe TRBD1 (6 bases). This CDR3 is built from 14 residues. The germline CDR1 and CDR2 sequences are DFQATT and SNEGSKA (reference sequence). Trimming shortened V by 0 bases and J by 7 bases, and 12 bases separated the two germline ends.

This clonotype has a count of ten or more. The CDR3, as DNA: TGTGCCACCAGGTTGCTGGGTAGCGGGAGCTATGAGCAGTTCTTC. This codes for CATRLLGSGSYEQFF. The V gene is TRBV6-1, the J gene TRBJ2-1, with TRBD2 matching 9 bases. Trimming took 10 bases from V and 8 from J; bases not matched to a gene: 15. The CDR3 loop spans 15 amino acids. The V gene's germline CDR1 is MNHNS and CDR2 SASEGT.

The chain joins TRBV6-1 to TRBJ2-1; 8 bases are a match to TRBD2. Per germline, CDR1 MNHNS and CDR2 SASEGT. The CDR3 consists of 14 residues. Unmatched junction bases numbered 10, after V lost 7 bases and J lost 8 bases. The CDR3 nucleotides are TGTGCCAGCACTACGGGGGGGCCATGGGATGAGCAGTTCTTC. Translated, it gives CASTTGGPWDEQFF.

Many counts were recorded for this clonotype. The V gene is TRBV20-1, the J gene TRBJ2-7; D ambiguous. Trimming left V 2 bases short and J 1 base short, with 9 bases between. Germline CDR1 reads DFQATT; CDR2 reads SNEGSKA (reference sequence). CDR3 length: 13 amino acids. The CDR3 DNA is TGCAGTGCTAGACTTACAGCGTCCTACGAGCAGTACTTC. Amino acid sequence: CSARLTASYEQYF.

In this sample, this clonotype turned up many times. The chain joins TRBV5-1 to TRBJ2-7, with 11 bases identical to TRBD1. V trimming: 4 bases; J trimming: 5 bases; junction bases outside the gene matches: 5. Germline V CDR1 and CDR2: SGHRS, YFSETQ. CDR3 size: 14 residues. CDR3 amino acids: CASSLGQGANEQYF. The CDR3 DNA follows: TGCGCCAGCAGCCTCGGACAGGGGGCTAACGAGCAGTACTTC.

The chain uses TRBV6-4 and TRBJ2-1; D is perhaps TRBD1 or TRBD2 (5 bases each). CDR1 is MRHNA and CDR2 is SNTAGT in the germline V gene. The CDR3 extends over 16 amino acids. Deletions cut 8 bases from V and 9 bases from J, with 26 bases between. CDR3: CASSAEGSEWGFEQFF. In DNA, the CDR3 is TGTGCCAGCTCAGCTGAGGGAAGCGAGTGGGGGTTTGAGCAGTTCTTC.

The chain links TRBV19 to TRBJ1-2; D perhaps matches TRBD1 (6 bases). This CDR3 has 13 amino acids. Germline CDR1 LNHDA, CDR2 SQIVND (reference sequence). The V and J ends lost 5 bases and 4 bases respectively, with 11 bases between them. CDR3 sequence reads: CASSQTGAYGYTF. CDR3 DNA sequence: TGTGCCAGTAGTCAAACGGGGGCCTATGGCTACACCTTC.

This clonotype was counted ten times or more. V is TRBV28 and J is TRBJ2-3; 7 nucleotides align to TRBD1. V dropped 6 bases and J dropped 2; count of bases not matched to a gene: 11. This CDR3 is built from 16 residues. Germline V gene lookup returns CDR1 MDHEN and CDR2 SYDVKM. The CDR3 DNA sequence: TGTGCCAGCAGACACCCGGGACAGCGGAACACAGATACGCAGTATTTT. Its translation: CASRHPGQRNTDTQYF.